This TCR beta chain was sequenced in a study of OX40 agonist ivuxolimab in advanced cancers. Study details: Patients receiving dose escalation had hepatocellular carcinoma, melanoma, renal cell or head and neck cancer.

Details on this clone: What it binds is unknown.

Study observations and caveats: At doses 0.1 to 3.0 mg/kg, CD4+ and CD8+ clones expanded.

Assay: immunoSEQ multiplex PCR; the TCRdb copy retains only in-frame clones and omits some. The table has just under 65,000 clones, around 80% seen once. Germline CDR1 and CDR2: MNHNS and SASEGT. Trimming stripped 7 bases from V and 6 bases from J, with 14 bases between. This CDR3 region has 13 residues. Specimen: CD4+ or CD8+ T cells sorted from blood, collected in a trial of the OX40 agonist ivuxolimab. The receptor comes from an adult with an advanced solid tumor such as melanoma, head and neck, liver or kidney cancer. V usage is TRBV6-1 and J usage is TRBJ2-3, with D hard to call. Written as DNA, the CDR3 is TGTGCCAGCACCCTGGCCCCCTCCGATACGCAGTATTTT. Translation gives CASTLAPSDTQYF.